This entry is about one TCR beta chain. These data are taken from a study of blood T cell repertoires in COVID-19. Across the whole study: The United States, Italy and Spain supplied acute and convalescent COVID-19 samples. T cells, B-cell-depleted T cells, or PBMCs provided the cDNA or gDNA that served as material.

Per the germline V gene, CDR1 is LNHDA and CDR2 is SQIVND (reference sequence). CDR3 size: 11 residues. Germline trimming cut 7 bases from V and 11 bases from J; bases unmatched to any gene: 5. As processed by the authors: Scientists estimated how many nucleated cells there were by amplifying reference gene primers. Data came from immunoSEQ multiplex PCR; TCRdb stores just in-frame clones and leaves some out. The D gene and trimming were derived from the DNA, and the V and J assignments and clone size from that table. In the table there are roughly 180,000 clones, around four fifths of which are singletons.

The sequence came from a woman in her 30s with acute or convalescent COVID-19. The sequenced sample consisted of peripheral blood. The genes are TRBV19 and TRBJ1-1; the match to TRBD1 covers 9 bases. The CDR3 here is CASKQGALAFF. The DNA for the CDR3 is TGTGCCAGTAAACAGGGGGCATTGGCTTTCTTT.